This T cell receptor beta chain was profiled in a study of OX40 agonist ivuxolimab in advanced cancers. Findings of the study overall: Clonal expansion was among the lowest in partial responders at 0.1-3.0 mg/kg, especially CD8+. Among some nonresponders, normalized T-cell clonal expansion was also low.

For this clone: No antigen is known for it.

Only in-frame clones appear in the TCRdb table, and some are missing; sequencing was by immunoSEQ multiplex PCR. This table has roughly 40,000 clones, over 75% appearing once. The CDR3 is 15 residues long. CDR1 and CDR2 (germline): MNHEY, SVGAGI. V lost 8 bases, J lost 4 bases, and 17 bases lay in between. Specimen: CD4+ or CD8+ T cells sorted from blood, collected in a trial of the OX40 agonist ivuxolimab. This clonotype was sampled from an adult with an advanced solid tumor such as melanoma, head and neck, liver or kidney cancer. The V gene is TRBV6-5, the J gene TRBJ2-2, with D perhaps TRBD2 (6 bases). The CDR3 DNA reads as TGTGCCAGCGCCGAGGTCGGGAGAGGCACCGGGGAGCTGTTTTTT. It encodes CASAEVGRGTGELFF.